This T cell receptor (beta chain) was sequenced during a study of neurological immune-mediated disorders. Study-level findings and limits: No CDR3 amino acid sequences recurred among expanded clones across subjects, suggesting private repertoires in all groups. Neither clinical nor MRI features showed any association with the multiple sclerosis repertoire cluster, and the authors stated that larger cohorts are needed.

Per sequencing run, 15-18 subjects together gave over 190 million TCR-beta sequences. TCRdb fed the 5' RACE reads into MiXCR, producing one record per CDR3 protein. The profile shows roughly 21,000 distinct CDR3 sequences, around 15% of them singletons. The CDR3 has 12 amino acids. Germline lookup yields CDR1 SEHNR and CDR2 FQNEAQ (reference sequence). V gave up 11 bases and J gave up 1 base, with 11 bases separating them. The cells used in sorted libraries, CD4+ or CD8+ T cells, numbered more than 850,000. This clonotype was counted at least ten times. Its antigen is unidentified. The receptor was derived from a woman younger than 30 with multiple sclerosis. The specimen sequenced was CD8+ T cells from blood. The V call is TRBV7-9, the J call TRBJ1-1, with D perhaps matching TRBD1 (6 bases). CDR3 region: CAARTENTEAFF. The CDR3 DNA sequence: TGTGCCGCACGGACAGAGAACACTGAAGCTTTCTTT. The full variable domain, rest sourced from reference TRBV7-9 and TRBJ1-1, is DTGVSQNPRHKITKRGQNVTFRCDPISEHNRLYWYRQTLGQGPEFLTYFQNEAQLEKSRLLSDRFSAERPKGSFSTLEIQRTEQGDSAMYLCAARTENTEAFFGQGTRLTVV.